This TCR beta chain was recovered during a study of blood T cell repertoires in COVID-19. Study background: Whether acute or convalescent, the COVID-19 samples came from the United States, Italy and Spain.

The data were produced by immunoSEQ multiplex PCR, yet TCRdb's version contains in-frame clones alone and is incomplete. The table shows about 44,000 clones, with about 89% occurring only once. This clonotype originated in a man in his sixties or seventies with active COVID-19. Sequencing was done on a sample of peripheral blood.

CDR3 sequence (DNA): TGTGCCACCAGCCCTTATGGGGGCCAAGCTTCCTACGAGCAGTACTTC. It yields the protein CATSPYGGQASYEQYF. The chain has TRBV15 and TRBJ2-7, with D perhaps matching TRBD1 (6 bases). The CDR3 has 16 residues. Per the germline V gene, CDR1 is LNHNV and CDR2 is YYDKDF (reference sequence). V was clipped by 5 bases and J by 1 base, with 18 bases between them.